This T cell receptor (beta chain) was captured by sequencing in a study of Ad26.COV2.S vaccination and SARS-CoV-2 variants. Repertoires were generated with immunoSEQ multiplex PCR, while TCRdb's copy carries only in-frame clones and drops some. The sample shows more than 150,000 clones, about 83% of them seen only once. CDR3 length: 16 amino acids. The V segment lost 4 bases and the J segment 0 bases; nucleotides outside the gene matches: 4. Germline CDR1 reads MGHRA; CDR2 reads YSYEKL. This sequence originates from a human donor who had recovered from COVID-19. The chain combines TRBV4-1 with TRBJ2-5; 11 bases are shared with TRBD2. Sequencing used peripheral blood, obtained after recovery from COVID-19. CDR3 sequence: CASSRSGGGHQETQYF. CDR3 sequence (DNA): TGCGCCAGCAGCCGTAGCGGGGGGGGACACCAAGAGACCCAGTACTTC.